These 25 T cell receptor beta chains originate from one sample sequenced in a study of CD8 T cells in Susac syndrome. A quantity of roughly 0.5 to 1 ug RNA underwent reverse transcription using random hexamers. One entry per CDR3 protein results from TCRdb running MiXCR on the immunoSEQ multiplex PCR reads. This repertoire shows 40,000 to 55,000 distinct CDR3 sequences, approximately 93% found once; its top ten account for roughly 0.5%. Material: CD8+ T cells from PBMCs. These receptors were taken from a human donor with multiple sclerosis.

This sequence joins TRBV6-5 and TRBJ2-3; 11 positions match TRBD2. Trimming cost V 4 bases and J 4 bases; bases outside gene matches: 7. The CDR3 is 16 residues long. CDR1 and CDR2 from the germline V gene are MNHEY and SVGAGI. The CDR3 DNA reads as TGTGCCAGCAGTTTGATACTAGCGGGGGAGCCAGATACGCAGTATTTT. Translated: CASSLILAGEPDTQYF.

V gene TRBV7-9 combines with J gene TRBJ1-5; no firm D call. Looked up from germline, CDR1 is SEHNR and CDR2 is FQNEAQ (reference sequence). With 7 bases removed from V and 6 bases from J, the gap between germline ends came to 10 bases. The length of the CDR3 is 12 residues. CDR3 sequence reads: CASTLGSQPQHF. Here the CDR3 DNA reads TGTGCCAGCACCTTGGGGAGTCAGCCCCAGCATTTT.

This sequence joins TRBV3-1 and TRBJ2-3; no firm D call. CDR1 and CDR2 from the germline V gene are LGHDT and YNNKEL (reference sequence). This CDR3 is built from 16 residues. V dropped 4 bases and J dropped 2 bases, with 16 bases sitting between them. The DNA for the CDR3 is TGTGCCAGCAGCCTGGCGCCGTACCGTCCCACAGATACGCAGTATTTT. Translated: CASSLAPYRPTDTQYF.

V and J are TRBV20-1 and TRBJ2-2; D gene unclear. Between the trimmed V and J ends, which lost 3 bases and 0 bases, there was a span of 5 bases. CDR1 DFQATT and CDR2 SNEGSKA come from the germline V gene (reference sequence). The CDR3 is made up of 13 amino acids. As DNA, the CDR3 is TGCAGTGCTAGTGTAGCGAACACCGGGGAGCTGTTTTTT. It specifies CSASVANTGELFF.

This sequence joins TRBV9 and TRBJ1-1, with D maybe TRBD1 (5 bases). The CDR3 contains 14 residues. The germline V and J ends were trimmed by 0 bases and 7 bases, with 13 bases remaining between them. The germline V gene has CDR1 SGDLS and CDR2 YYNGEE. CDR3 loop: CASSVAGRGDEAFF. In nucleotides, the CDR3 is TGTGCCAGCAGCGTAGCTGGGCGGGGGGATGAAGCTTTCTTT. Full variable domain (remainder filled in from reference TRBV9 and TRBJ1-1): DSGVTQTPKHLITATGQRVTLRCSPRSGDLSVYWYQQSLDQGLQFLIQYYNGEERAKGNILERFSAQQFPDLHSELNLSSLELGDSALYFCASSVAGRGDEAFFGQGTRLTVV.

V and J are TRBV5-4 and TRBJ2-7, with D unresolved. V lost 7 bases and J lost 3, with 14 bases in between. The CDR3 covers 13 residues. CDR1 and CDR2 from the germline V gene are SGHNT and YYREEE (reference sequence). Written as DNA, the CDR3 is TGTGCCAGCCGTCCGTCGGGCGGCTACGAGCAGTACTTC. This translates into CASRPSGGYEQYF.

The rearrangement joins TRBV7-8 to TRBJ2-5; D not certain. Germline V lookup: CDR1 SGHVS, CDR2 FQNEAQ. The ends were cut back, 5 bases at V and 4 bases at J, with 5 bases in the middle. This CDR3 spans 11 amino acids. The CDR3 DNA reads as TGTGCCAGCAGCCGGGTAGAGACCCAGTACTTC. Its protein is CASSRVETQYF.

DNA for the CDR3: TGCAGTGCTCCACTAGGAGGGAGCACAGATACGCAGTATTTT. This sequence encodes CSAPLGGSTDTQYF. V is TRBV20-1 and J is TRBJ2-3; possible D gene TRBD2, 6 bases. The germline V gene encodes CDR1 DFQATT and CDR2 SNEGSKA (reference sequence). CDR3 length: 14 amino acids. V lost 5 bases and J 0 bases, leaving 12 bases between the germline ends.

The V call is TRBV11-2, the J call TRBJ2-6; maybe TRBD1 (6 bases). Trimming left V 4 bases short and J 0 bases short, with 19 bases between. This CDR3 comprises 19 residues. CDR1 is SGHAT, CDR2 FQNNGV, per germline. The CDR3 loop is CASSSRTEVYPSGANVLTF. Written as DNA, the CDR3 is TGTGCCAGCAGCTCTAGGACAGAGGTTTATCCCTCTGGGGCCAACGTCCTGACTTTC.

The J gene is TRBJ2-2, the V gene TRBV28, with 10 bases aligning to TRBD2. The CDR3 is made up of 17 amino acids. V trimming: 0 bases; J trimming: 4 bases; junction bases outside the gene matches: 5. Germline CDR1 MDHEN, CDR2 SYDVKM. The CDR3 loop reads CASSLWASGGVTGELFF. In DNA form, the CDR3 reads TGTGCCAGCAGTTTATGGGCTAGCGGGGGAGTCACCGGGGAGCTGTTTTTT.

This chain joins TRBV5-6 and TRBJ1-1, with D possibly being TRBD1 (5 bases). The germline V gene has CDR1 SGHDT and CDR2 YYEEEE. The CDR3 runs to 14 residues. V lost 2 bases and J 3 bases, leaving 11 bases between the germline ends. CDR3 sequence (DNA): TGTGCCAGCAGCTTCATAGGGGAGGACACTGAAGCTTTCTTT. Protein product: CASSFIGEDTEAFF.

The gene calls are TRBV5-4 and TRBJ2-7; 11 bases map to TRBD1. CDR1 and CDR2 from the germline V gene are SGHNT and YYREEE (reference sequence). V shed 1 base and J 5 bases; nucleotides not matched to a gene: 8. The length of the CDR3 is 16 residues. In DNA form, the CDR3 reads TGTGCCAGCAGCTTGCCTGAGGACAGGGGGCCCCACGAGCAGTACTTC. Translating it yields CASSLPEDRGPHEQYF.

The V and J genes are TRBV6-4 and TRBJ2-2; a possible D gene is TRBD2 (5 bases). V was cut by 0 bases and J by 6 bases, with 14 bases left in between. Germline assignment: CDR1 MRHNA and CDR2 SNTAGT. The CDR3 totals 16 residues. Here the CDR3 DNA reads TGTGCCAGCAGTGACTCCCCCCTACGAGGGTCCGGGGAGCTGTTTTTT. This encodes CASSDSPLRGSGELFF.

As to this clonotype: The conserved phenylalanine or tryptophan is not found at the CDR3 terminus, so this likely reflects a read error. The chain carries TRBV20-1 and TRBJ2-3; D is undetermined. The CDR3 consists of 16 residues. Germline V lookup: CDR1 DFQATT, CDR2 SNEGSKA (reference sequence). Deletions cut 6 bases from V and 1 base from J, with 20 bases between. DNA for the CDR3: TGCAGTGCCCGACCTTTGGGGATTAGGGGCACAGATACGCAGTATTCT. Translated: CSARPLGIRGTDTQYS.

The CDR3 DNA follows: TGTGCCAGCAGTGAATGGTCGGGTGAAGAAAAACTGTTTTTT. It specifies CASSEWSGEEKLFF. The chain combines TRBV25-1 with TRBJ1-4, with D hard to call. Germline V gene data show CDR1 as MGHDK and CDR2 as SYGVNS. Between the trimmed V and J ends, which lost 1 base and 8 bases, there was a span of 11 bases. This CDR3 is 14 amino acids long.

This clonotype was counted between two and nine times. The chain combines TRBV7-8 with TRBJ1-2; unclear D gene. V was pared by 3 bases and J by 8 bases, with 13 bases between. The germline gives CDR1 SGHVS, CDR2 FQNEAQ. CDR3 size: 13 residues. CDR3: CASSFRTLWGYTF. CDR3 sequence (DNA): TGTGCCAGCAGCTTCAGGACCCTCTGGGGCTACACCTTC.

The V and J genes are TRBV7-9 and TRBJ2-7, with 9 positions matching TRBD1. Losses at the gene ends were 7 bases for V and 7 bases for J; bases not matched to a gene: 14. Germline CDR1 is SEHNR and CDR2 is FQNEAQ (reference sequence). This CDR3 has 15 residues. The CDR3: CASTLRGTGRDEQYF. CDR3 coding DNA: TGTGCCAGCACCCTAAGGGGGACAGGGCGTGATGAGCAGTACTTC.

This chain uses TRBV27 with TRBJ1-1; D is possibly TRBD1 (5 bases). Germline loops: CDR1 MNHEY, CDR2 SMNVEV (reference sequence). The CDR3 length is 15 residues. The germline V and J ends were trimmed by 8 bases and 2 bases, with 18 bases remaining between them. The CDR3 DNA sequence: TGTGCCAGCGCAAGGGGAGTGGGAGGTAACACTGAAGCTTTCTTT. It translates to CASARGVGGNTEAFF.

Comment on this clonotype: A junction boundary mismatches the germline segment, possibly from a read error. This rearrangement joins TRBV7-7 to TRBJ2-1; D not resolved. The CDR3 is 15 residues long. The germline V gene encodes CDR1 SSHAT and CDR2 FNYEAQ (reference sequence). The CDR3 DNA reads TGTGCTAGCAGCTTAGAACCCCTCTCTACCAATGAGCAGTTCTTC. This gives the protein CASSLEPLSTNEQFF.

V usage is TRBV7-9 and J usage is TRBJ1-4, with D possibly TRBD1 on 5 matching bases. Per the germline V gene, CDR1 is SEHNR and CDR2 is FQNEAQ (reference sequence). V lost 4 bases, J lost 4 bases, and 16 bases lay in between. This CDR3 has 16 amino acids. CDR3 in amino acids: CASSSPDTGVNEKLFF. In DNA form, the CDR3 reads TGTGCCAGCAGCTCTCCCGACACAGGAGTTAATGAAAAACTGTTTTTT.

V gene TRBV9 combines with J gene TRBJ2-3; unclear D gene. This CDR3 has 16 amino acids. Trimming shortened V by 0 bases and J by 2 bases, and 13 bases separated the two germline ends. Germline CDR1 reads SGDLS; CDR2 reads YYNGEE. CDR3 in DNA: TGTGCCAGCAGCGTAGTCGCGGACCCTTACACAGATACGCAGTATTTT. It specifies CASSVVADPYTDTQYF.

The rearrangement links TRBV16 to TRBJ1-2; D remains unclear. Trimming pared 1 base from V and 6 bases from J, leaving 12 bases between. Germline V gene lookup returns CDR1 KGHSY and CDR2 FQNENV. The CDR3 contains 14 residues. Written as DNA, the CDR3 is TGTGCCAGCAGCCAATGGCAGGCCGATGATGGCTACACCTTC. This sequence encodes CASSQWQADDGYTF. The full variable domain, in which reference TRBV16 and TRBJ1-2 provide the parts outside the CDR3, is GEEVAQTPKHLVRGEGQKAKLYCAPIKGHSYVFWYQQVLKNEFKFLISFQNENVFDETGMPKERFSAKCLPNSPCSLEIQATKLEDSAVYFCASSQWQADDGYTFGSGTRLTVV.

The CDR3 nucleotides are TGTGCCAGCAGTTTAGGGGACCCCGGACAGATCACAGATACGCAGTATTTT. This translates into CASSLGDPGQITDTQYF. This chain connects TRBV28 to TRBJ2-3; TRBD1 might be the D (6 bases). The V end was cut by 2 bases, the J end by 2 bases, with 17 bases between. CDR1 MDHEN and CDR2 SYDVKM come from the germline V gene. The CDR3 contains 17 residues.

This chain connects TRBV12-3 or TRBV12-4 to TRBJ2-3; D not certain. The germline V and J ends were trimmed by 5 bases and 5 bases, with 11 bases remaining between them. The CDR3 sequence is 13 residues long. The CDR3: CASSPSSEDTQYF. The CDR3 DNA reads as TGTGCCAGCAGTCCTAGTTCGGAAGATACGCAGTATTTT.

For this clonotype: No DNA is shown, since the ends of the CDR3 on it are uncertain; the CDR3 is the one TCRdb lists. The CDR3 sequence is CASSILAGGNTEAFF. This chain uses TRBV19 with TRBJ1-1; the DNA was not compared with TRBD1, the D call given in the table. The CDR3 extends over 15 residues, inclusive of both ends. CDR1 LNHDA and CDR2 SQIVND come from the germline V gene (reference sequence).